Each of the 32 T cell receptor beta chains below was sequenced from the same sample in a study of blood T cell repertoires in COVID-19. Produced via immunoSEQ multiplex PCR; TCRdb's table is partial and in-frame only. The table has approximately 210,000 clones, approximately 78% seen once. Sample: peripheral blood. The receptors were sampled from a woman between 40 and 50 years old with acute or convalescent COVID-19.

This clone was recorded once. This chain connects TRBV3-1 (or the pseudogene TRBV3-2) to TRBJ1-2, with D tentatively TRBD1 (6 bases). CDR1 and CDR2 (germline): LGHDT, YNNKEL (reference sequence). Trimming took off 5 bases at V and 6 bases at J, with 16 bases between the two ends. The CDR3 has 14 residues. In DNA form, the CDR3 reads TGTGCCAGCAGCGGTACAGCAGACAGGAATGGCTACACCTTC. Translating gives CASSGTADRNGYTF.

This chain links TRBV7-9 with TRBJ2-2; D unclear. CDR3 size: 13 residues. CDR1 SEHNR and CDR2 FQNEAQ come from the germline V gene (reference sequence). V lost 7 bases to trimming and J lost 5 bases, with 11 bases between them. The CDR3: CASNELNTGELFF. CDR3 coding DNA: TGTGCCAGCAACGAACTAAATACCGGGGAGCTGTTTTTT.

V usage is TRBV11-2 and J usage is TRBJ1-2, with TRBD1 matching over 7 bases. Trimming took 3 bases from V and 8 from J; bases not matched to a gene: 9. The CDR3 contains 14 residues. The germline CDR1 and CDR2 sequences are SGHAT and FQNNGV. This CDR3 reads CASSFAGQVRGYTF. In DNA, the CDR3 is TGTGCCAGCAGCTTCGCAGGACAGGTTCGCGGCTACACCTTC.

This clone was detected once. The chain links TRBV6-4 to TRBJ2-2, with 7 bases identical to TRBD1. Trimming at V came to 5 bases and at J to 3 bases, leaving 3 bases not matched to a gene. Germline lookup yields CDR1 MRHNA and CDR2 SNTAGT. The CDR3 spans 14 residues. In nucleotides, the CDR3 is TGTGCCAGCAGTCATACAGGGGACACCGGGGAGCTGTTTTTT. It yields the protein CASSHTGDTGELFF.

This clone was seen only a few times. The chain links TRBV29-1 to TRBJ2-1, with 7 bases lining up with TRBD1. With 7 bases clipped from V and 3 bases from J, the junction kept 12 bases outside the gene matches. CDR3 length equals 15 residues. Germline lookup yields CDR1 SQVTM and CDR2 ANQGSEA. This CDR3 reads CSGGQPETLYNEQFF. CDR3 sequence (DNA): TGCAGCGGGGGACAGCCCGAAACCCTCTACAATGAGCAGTTCTTC.

The rearrangement uses TRBV6-2 or TRBV6-3 and TRBJ2-3, with 9 nucleotides matching TRBD1. There are 18 residues in the CDR3. Germline V lookup: CDR1 MNHEY, CDR2 SVGEGT. V lost 2 bases, J lost 5 bases, and 14 bases stayed unmatched. CDR3 in amino acids: CASSYTRLGTGLGDTQYF. CDR3 nucleotide sequence: TGTGCCAGCAGTTACACACGACTTGGGACAGGGTTAGGAGATACGCAGTATTTT.

V is TRBV7-2 and J is TRBJ1-2, with 7 bases aligning to TRBD1. V gave up 5 bases and J gave up 1 base; unmatched junction bases: 13. Looked up from germline, CDR1 is SGHTA and CDR2 is FQGNSA. The CDR3 spans 17 residues. CDR3 nucleotides: TGTGCCAGCAGCCTTCCGGGACAGAGCCCTTTTAACTATGGCTACACCTTC. Amino acids: CASSLPGQSPFNYGYTF.

The chain combines TRBV6-2 or TRBV6-3 with TRBJ2-1, with D unclear. Between the trimmed V and J ends, which lost 2 bases and 8 bases, there was a span of 4 bases. The CDR3 loop spans 11 amino acids. CDR1 and CDR2 from the germline V gene are MNHEY and SVGEGT. CDR3 DNA sequence: TGTGCCAGCAGTTACCCCGATGAGCAGTTCTTC. This translates into CASSYPDEQFF.

The chain recombines TRBV19 with TRBJ1-1; 8 bases agree with TRBD1. J lost 1 base, V lost 3 bases, and 7 bases had no gene match. The CDR3 consists of 16 residues. Germline V CDR1 and CDR2: LNHDA, SQIVND (reference sequence). CDR3 coding DNA: TGTGCCAGTAGTATTGCAGGGGGCGCGGGGAACACTGAAGCTTTCTTT. This sequence encodes CASSIAGGAGNTEAFF.

This clone has only one observation. This sample includes further DNA sequences coding for the same CDR3. V and J are TRBV28 and TRBJ2-1; tentatively, D is TRBD1 (5 bases). This CDR3 region has 14 residues. Per germline, CDR1 MDHEN and CDR2 SYDVKM. Between the trimmed V and J ends, which lost 5 bases and 4 bases, there was a span of 12 bases. The CDR3 nucleotides are TGTGCCAGCAGTACATTCACAGGATACAATGAGCAGTTCTTC. It encodes CASSTFTGYNEQFF.

The V and J genes are TRBV6-5 and TRBJ1-3; weak D call: TRBD1 (6 bases). CDR1 MNHEY and CDR2 SVGAGI come from the germline V gene. The V gene lost 6 bases and the J gene lost 2 bases, with 14 bases spanning the gap. The CDR3 extends over 15 amino acids. Written as DNA, the CDR3 is TGTGCCAGCAGGTCGGACAGCCGGGCTGGAAACACCATATATTTT. This codes for CASRSDSRAGNTIYF.

V usage is TRBV7-3 and J usage is TRBJ1-1, with D unresolved. This CDR3 has 13 amino acids. Per the germline V gene, CDR1 is SGHTA and CDR2 is FQGTGA. V was trimmed by 5 bases and J by 1 base, leaving 8 bases between them. The CDR3 DNA reads TGTGCCAGCAGCCTTACTCAGAACACTGAAGCTTTCTTT. Amino acids: CASSLTQNTEAFF.

Worth noting for this clone: Germline and junction disagree at one end, which may indicate a read error. The V and J genes are TRBV2 and TRBJ2-4; 9 bases match TRBD1. The CDR3 has 14 residues. Per germline, CDR1 SNHLY and CDR2 FYNNEI. CDR3 amino acids: CASSEAGTGRLVGF. CDR3 bases: TGTGCCAGCAGTGAAGCGGGGACAGGGCGCTTGGTAGGCTTC.

This chain uses TRBV11-2 with TRBJ2-1; 9 bases agree with TRBD2. The CDR3 extends over 14 amino acids. The ends lost 5 bases at V and 8 bases at J; junction bases unmatched: 7. Germline assignment: CDR1 SGHAT and CDR2 FQNNGV. CDR3 nucleotides: TGTGCCAGCAGCCACCCGGGACTAGCCTATGAGCAGTTCTTC. It encodes CASSHPGLAYEQFF.

This sequence joins TRBV27 and TRBJ2-7; 13 bases agree with TRBD2. Looked up from germline, CDR1 is MNHEY and CDR2 is SMNVEV (reference sequence). J was trimmed by 2 bases and V by 5 bases; bases with no gene match: 3. The CDR3 contains 15 residues. CDR3 sequence: CASSPGTSGTYEQYF. The DNA of the CDR3 is TGTGCCAGCAGTCCTGGGACTAGCGGGACCTACGAGCAGTACTTC.

The V and J genes are TRBV19 and TRBJ2-7, with a tentative D call TRBD2 (5 bases). With 5 bases removed from V and 0 bases from J, the gap between germline ends came to 8 bases. This CDR3 spans 13 amino acids. CDR1 is LNHDA, CDR2 SQIVND, per germline (reference sequence). The CDR3 region is CASSETISYEQYF. The CDR3 coding sequence is TGTGCCAGTAGTGAGACTATCTCCTACGAGCAGTACTTC.

V is TRBV19 and J is TRBJ2-3, with TRBD1 matching over 9 bases. Germline V gives CDR1 LNHDA, CDR2 SQIVND (reference sequence). The CDR3 totals 17 residues. J lost 1 base, V lost 3 bases, and 8 bases had no gene match. Written as DNA, the CDR3 is TGTGCCAGTAGTATTTACAGGGGGCGTGGGGGCACAGATACGCAGTATTTT. Translation: CASSIYRGRGGTDTQYF.

This chain uses TRBV6-4 with TRBJ2-2, with 7 bases identical to TRBD2. V trimming: 5 bases; J trimming: 11 bases; junction bases outside the gene matches: 11. The CDR3 extends over 14 amino acids. Germline V lookup: CDR1 MRHNA, CDR2 SNTAGT. CDR3 in DNA: TGTGCCAGCAGTTCTACCGGGGGGAGAGGAGAGCTGTTTTTT. Translated, it gives CASSSTGGRGELFF.

The chain is built from TRBV7-9 and TRBJ1-5, with 8 bases identical to TRBD1. This CDR3 contains 17 residues. Germline V gene data show CDR1 as SEHNR and CDR2 as FQNEAQ (reference sequence). Losses at the gene ends were 5 bases for V and 2 bases for J; bases not matched to a gene: 11. This CDR3 reads CASSPGQGGIGNQPQHF. As DNA, the CDR3 is TGTGCCAGCAGCCCCGGACAGGGAGGAATAGGCAATCAGCCCCAGCATTTT.

This clone was found a few times. The rearrangement joins TRBV15 to TRBJ1-2, with D maybe TRBD1 (6 bases). This CDR3 is built from 14 residues. V lost 0 bases, J lost 4 bases, and 9 bases lay in between. CDR1 is LNHNV and CDR2 is YYDKDF in the germline V gene (reference sequence). The CDR3 DNA is TGTGCCACCAGCAGAGAAAGGACAGTCTATGGCTACACCTTC. As protein: CATSRERTVYGYTF. The entire variable domain, with the rest obtained from reference TRBV15 and TRBJ1-2, is as follows: DAMVIQNPRYQVTQFGKPVTLSCSQTLNHNVMYWYQQKSSQAPKLLFHYYDKDFNNEADTPDNFQSRRPNTSFCFLDIRSPGLGDTAMYLCATSRERTVYGYTFGSGTRLTVV.

V is TRBV11-2 and J is TRBJ2-1, with D possibly TRBD1 on 6 matching bases. Between the trimmed V and J ends, which lost 2 bases and 6 bases, there was a span of 14 bases. Germline loops: CDR1 SGHAT, CDR2 FQNNGV. This CDR3 is 15 amino acids long. CDR3 sequence reads: CASSLNEGVRNEQFF. The CDR3 region has the DNA TGTGCCAGCAGCTTAAATGAGGGGGTGCGCAATGAGCAGTTCTTC.

This chain links TRBV29-1 with TRBJ1-2; 9 nucleotides match TRBD1. Unmatched junction bases numbered 7, after V lost 1 base and J lost 1 base. The CDR3 is made up of 16 amino acids. CDR1 is SQVTM and CDR2 is ANQGSEA in the germline V gene. This CDR3 is CSVEVVDRGVNYGYTF. CDR3 sequence (DNA): TGCAGCGTTGAAGTCGTCGACAGGGGGGTTAACTATGGCTACACCTTC. The full variable domain, with the rest looked up from reference TRBV29-1 and TRBJ1-2, is SAVISQKPSRDICQRGTSLTIQCQVDSQVTMMFWYRQQPGQSLTLIATANQGSEATYESGFVIDKFPISRPNLTFSTLTVSNMSPEDSSIYLCSVEVVDRGVNYGYTFGSGTRLTVV.

The V gene is TRBV15, the J gene TRBJ2-3; 8 nucleotides match TRBD2. Germline V lookup: CDR1 LNHNV, CDR2 YYDKDF (reference sequence). The CDR3 is made up of 16 amino acids. V was clipped by 5 bases and J by 4 bases; unmatched bases: 11. The CDR3 here is CATSGRAAGVSDTQYF. The CDR3 DNA reads as TGTGCCACCAGCGGCAGGGCAGCGGGAGTTTCAGATACGCAGTATTTT. Drawing the rest from reference TRBV15 and TRBJ2-3, the complete variable domain is DAMVIQNPRYQVTQFGKPVTLSCSQTLNHNVMYWYQQKSSQAPKLLFHYYDKDFNNEADTPDNFQSRRPNTSFCFLDIRSPGLGDTAMYLCATSGRAAGVSDTQYFGPGTRLTVL.

The V gene is TRBV12-3 or TRBV12-4, the J gene TRBJ2-3, with a tentative D call TRBD1 (6 bases). Trimming shortened V by 6 bases and J by 3 bases, and 10 bases separated the two germline ends. This CDR3 has 13 amino acids. CDR3 coding DNA: TGTGCCAGCAGACCTACAGGGACAGATACGCAGTATTTT. Residues: CASRPTGTDTQYF.

There are a few counts of this clone. The rearrangement joins TRBV6-5 to TRBJ1-4, with D unclear. Trimming cost V 8 bases and J 1 base, with 11 bases left between them. The CDR3 consists of 14 residues. Germline lookup yields CDR1 MNHEY and CDR2 SVGAGI. Here the CDR3 DNA reads TGTGCCAGCTCACTTTCCGGAACTAATGAAAAACTGTTTTTT. Translated, it gives CASSLSGTNEKLFF.

The chain is built from TRBV28 and TRBJ2-7, with D unclear. The germline V gene has CDR1 MDHEN and CDR2 SYDVKM. Trimming pared 6 bases from V and 3 bases from J, leaving 6 bases between. The CDR3 has 11 residues. The CDR3 here is CASRSHYEQYF. The CDR3 nucleotides read TGTGCCAGCAGATCCCACTACGAGCAGTACTTC. Together with reference TRBV28 and TRBJ2-7, the CDR3 gives the full variable domain: DVKVTQSSRYLVKRTGEKVFLECVQDMDHENMFWYRQDPGLGLRLIYFSYDVKMKEKGDIPEGYSVSREKKERFSLILESASTNQTSMYLCASRSHYEQYFGPGTRLTVT.

V usage is TRBV5-4 and J usage is TRBJ2-5, with a weak D call TRBD1 (5 bases). This CDR3 comprises 14 residues. CDR1 is SGHNT and CDR2 is YYREEE in the germline V gene (reference sequence). The germline V and J ends were trimmed by 0 bases and 5 bases, with 11 bases remaining between them. The CDR3 reads CASSLVGDRETQYF. As DNA, the CDR3 is TGTGCCAGCAGCTTGGTAGGGGATAGGGAGACCCAGTACTTC.

This sequence joins TRBV12-3 or TRBV12-4 and TRBJ1-2, with D perhaps TRBD1 (5 bases). This CDR3 is built from 13 residues. Trimming cost V 3 bases and J 1 base, with 6 bases left between them. This CDR3 reads CASSLDNNYGYTF. In nucleotides, the CDR3 is TGTGCCAGCAGTTTGGACAATAACTATGGCTACACCTTC.

The chain couples TRBV6-5 to TRBJ1-4, with 7 bases aligning to TRBD1. CDR3 length: 15 amino acids. CDR1 and CDR2 from the germline V gene are MNHEY and SVGAGI. V shed 6 bases and J 8 bases; nucleotides not matched to a gene: 12. CDR3 DNA: TGTGCCAGCAGCACTGACAGGGCCAGATGGGAAAAACTGTTTTTT. Its protein product is CASSTDRARWEKLFF.

The chain is built from TRBV15 and TRBJ1-4; 7 positions match TRBD1. V was clipped by 4 bases and J by 8 bases; unmatched bases: 4. CDR1 is LNHNV, CDR2 YYDKDF, per germline (reference sequence). There are 13 residues in the CDR3. CDR3 sequence reads: CATSNRDREKLFF. CDR3 coding DNA: TGTGCCACCAGCAACCGGGACAGAGAAAAACTGTTTTTT.

The CDR3 region is CSVEEEGNYGYTF. The CDR3, as DNA: TGCAGCGTTGAAGAGGAGGGCAACTATGGCTACACCTTC. The V gene is TRBV29-1, the J gene TRBJ1-2; D not certain. The CDR3 covers 13 residues. CDR1 and CDR2 (germline): SQVTM, ANQGSEA. V dropped 0 bases and J dropped 2 bases, with 7 bases sitting between them.

For the CDR3, the DNA is TGTGCCAGCAGCCGGGACAGGGCTAACTATGGCTACACCTTC. This sequence encodes CASSRDRANYGYTF. V gene TRBV6-5 combines with J gene TRBJ1-2, with TRBD1 matching over 9 bases. V lost 6 bases and J lost 0; bases outside the gene matches: 2. This CDR3 has 14 amino acids. Germline CDR1 MNHEY, CDR2 SVGAGI.